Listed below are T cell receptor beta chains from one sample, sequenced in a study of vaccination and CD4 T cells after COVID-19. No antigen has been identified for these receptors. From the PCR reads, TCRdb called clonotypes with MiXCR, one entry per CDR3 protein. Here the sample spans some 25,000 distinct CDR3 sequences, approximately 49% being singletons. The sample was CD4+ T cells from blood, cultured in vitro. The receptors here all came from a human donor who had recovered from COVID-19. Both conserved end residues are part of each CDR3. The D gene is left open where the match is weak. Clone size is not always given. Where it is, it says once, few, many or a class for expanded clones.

cdr3_nt: TGTGCCAGCTCACCGGGGGCGGATAGTGCTGGCTACACCTTC
cdr3_aa: CASSPGADSAGYTF
d_call: .
j_call: TRBJ1-2
clone_size: .
v_call: TRBV18

cdr3_nt: TGTGCCAGCAGTGACAGAAATAGCAATCAGCCCCAGCATTTT
cdr3_aa: CASSDRNSNQPQHF
d_call: .
j_call: TRBJ1-5
clone_size: .
v_call: TRBV2

cdr3_nt: TGCAGTGCTATACAGGGGTTGGGAAACACCATATATTTT
cdr3_aa: CSAIQGLGNTIYF
d_call: TRBD1
j_call: TRBJ1-3
clone_size: .
v_call: TRBV20-1

cdr3_nt: TGTGCCACCAGTGACTCACAGGCTGGCTACAATGAGCAGTTCTTC
cdr3_aa: CATSDSQAGYNEQFF
d_call: .
j_call: TRBJ2-1
clone_size: once
v_call: TRBV24-1

cdr3_nt: TGCGCCAGCAGCTTACCCGGGACTAGCGTTTACGAGCAGTACTTC
cdr3_aa: CASSLPGTSVYEQYF
d_call: TRBD2
j_call: TRBJ2-7
clone_size: few
v_call: TRBV5-1

cdr3_nt: TGTGCCAGCAGCTTAACAGGGCCTTACCACAATAGGGCAGATACGCAGTATTTT
cdr3_aa: CASSLTGPYHNRADTQYF
d_call: .
j_call: TRBJ2-3
clone_size: .
v_call: TRBV11-3

cdr3_nt: TGTGCCACCTCAGACAGGGGAGGGGGGTATGGCTACACCTTC
cdr3_aa: CATSDRGGGYGYTF
d_call: TRBD1
j_call: TRBJ1-2
clone_size: .
v_call: TRBV6-1

cdr3_nt: TGCAGTGCCGAGAAAGGGCAGGGGGCCTCCTACAATGAGCAGTTCTTC
cdr3_aa: CSAEKGQGASYNEQFF
d_call: TRBD1
j_call: TRBJ2-1
clone_size: .
v_call: TRBV20-1

cdr3_nt: TGTGCCAGCCGGCGGTTACAGGGGGTCTACGAGCAGTACTTC
cdr3_aa: CASRRLQGVYEQYF
d_call: TRBD1
j_call: TRBJ2-7
clone_size: .
v_call: TRBV6-1

cdr3_nt: TGTGCCAGCAGTTGTTGGACTAGCGGGGGCGGGATAGGCTCCTACGAGCAGTACTTC
cdr3_aa: CASSCWTSGGGIGSYEQYF
d_call: TRBD2
j_call: TRBJ2-7
clone_size: .
v_call: TRBV6-5

cdr3_nt: TGCGCCAGCAGCCAAGATCGGACTGCTTCCTACAATGAGCAGTTCTTC
cdr3_aa: CASSQDRTASYNEQFF
d_call: .
j_call: TRBJ2-1
clone_size: .
v_call: TRBV4-1

cdr3_nt: TGTGCCAGCAGTGATCAGAAGGGGGCGGCTGAAGCTTTCTTT
cdr3_aa: CASSDQKGAAEAFF
d_call: TRBD1
j_call: TRBJ1-1
clone_size: few
v_call: TRBV28

cdr3_nt: TGTGCCAGCAGGAAAGAAGGAAACACCATATATTTT
cdr3_aa: CASRKEGNTIYF
d_call: .
j_call: TRBJ1-3
clone_size: .
v_call: TRBV6-1

cdr3_nt: TGTGCCAGCAGTTTAGGGTCAGGGGGACGGGGAACGCAGTATTTT
cdr3_aa: CASSLGSGGRGTQYF
d_call: TRBD1
j_call: TRBJ2-3
clone_size: .
v_call: TRBV12-3/TRBV12-4

cdr3_nt: TGTGCCAGCGAACGGTTCCAAGAGACCCAGTACTTC
cdr3_aa: CASERFQETQYF
d_call: .
j_call: TRBJ2-5
clone_size: few
v_call: TRBV7-9

cdr3_nt: TGTGCCAGCAGCTTAGGGGGACCGCAAGAGACCCAGTACTTC
cdr3_aa: CASSLGGPQETQYF
d_call: .
j_call: TRBJ2-5
clone_size: .
v_call: TRBV11-3

cdr3_nt: TGCGCCAGCAGCGGTGACAACCTTGGATATGGCTACACCTTC
cdr3_aa: CASSGDNLGYGYTF
d_call: .
j_call: TRBJ1-2
clone_size: few
v_call: TRBV5-1

cdr3_nt: TGTGCCAGCAGTCGTCTCCGGGACAGGGGCTTGGGAAACACCATATATTTT
cdr3_aa: CASSRLRDRGLGNTIYF
d_call: TRBD1
j_call: TRBJ1-3
clone_size: .
v_call: TRBV6-1

cdr3_nt: TGTGCCAGCAGTGGACCTCAGGGAGGTGGCTACACCTTC
cdr3_aa: CASSGPQGGGYTF
d_call: .
j_call: TRBJ1-2
clone_size: .
v_call: TRBV6-1

cdr3_nt: TGTGCCAGCAGTAGTACGAAGCAGTACTTC
cdr3_aa: CASSSTKQYF
d_call: .
j_call: TRBJ2-7
clone_size: .
v_call: TRBV28

cdr3_nt: TGTGCCAGCAGAGGATCGGGACAGGGGAAAAGCTACGAGCAGTACTTC
cdr3_aa: CASRGSGQGKSYEQYF
d_call: TRBD1
j_call: TRBJ2-7
clone_size: few
v_call: TRBV7-2

cdr3_nt: TGTGCCAGCAGTGGGACAGGGGGACATCAGCCCCAGCATTTT
cdr3_aa: CASSGTGGHQPQHF
d_call: TRBD1
j_call: TRBJ1-5
clone_size: .
v_call: TRBV2

cdr3_nt: TGTGCCAGCAGTATTGGGCCCGGGACAGGCATCTATGGCTACACCTTC
cdr3_aa: CASSIGPGTGIYGYTF
d_call: TRBD1
j_call: TRBJ1-2
clone_size: .
v_call: TRBV5-6

cdr3_nt: TGTGCCAGCAGCTTGGGCATGACAAGCTATGGCTACACCTTC
cdr3_aa: CASSLGMTSYGYTF
d_call: .
j_call: TRBJ1-2
clone_size: once
v_call: TRBV7-2

cdr3_nt: TGCAGTGCTAGAGATCATCGGGGGCCCAATCAGCCCCAGCATTTT
cdr3_aa: CSARDHRGPNQPQHF
d_call: .
j_call: TRBJ1-5
clone_size: .
v_call: TRBV20-1

cdr3_nt: TGCGCCAGCAGCCCCGGAAGGGTTGAGACCCAGTACTTC
cdr3_aa: CASSPGRVETQYF
d_call: .
j_call: TRBJ2-5
clone_size: .
v_call: TRBV5-1